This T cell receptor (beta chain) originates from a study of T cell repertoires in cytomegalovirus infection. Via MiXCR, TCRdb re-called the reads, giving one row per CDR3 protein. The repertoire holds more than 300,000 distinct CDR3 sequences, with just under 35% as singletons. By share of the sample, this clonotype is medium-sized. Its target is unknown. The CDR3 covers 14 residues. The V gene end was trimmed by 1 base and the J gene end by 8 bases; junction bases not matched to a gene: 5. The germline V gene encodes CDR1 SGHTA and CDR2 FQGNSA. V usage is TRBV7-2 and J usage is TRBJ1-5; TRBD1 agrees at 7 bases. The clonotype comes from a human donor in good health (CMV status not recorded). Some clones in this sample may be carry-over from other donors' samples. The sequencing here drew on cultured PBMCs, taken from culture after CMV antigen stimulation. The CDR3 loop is CASSLERGLKPQHF. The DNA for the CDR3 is TGTGCCAGCAGCTTAGAGAGGGGGCTGAAGCCCCAGCATTTT.